The sequence of this T cell receptor (beta chain) was determined in a study of CD8+ T cells in alopecia areata. Sorted out of PBMCs were CD4+ T cells and CD8+ T cells. Following RNA extraction, reverse transcription yielded cDNA that acted as the sequencing template. Assay used: immunoSEQ multiplex PCR; TCRdb lists only in-frame clones, some missing. The data hold 140,000 or so clones, with approximately 60% observed a single time. The CDR3 extends over 13 amino acids. From germline, CDR1 is SSHAT and CDR2 FNYEAQ (reference sequence). V was pared by 7 bases and J by 1 base, with 10 bases between. What was sequenced was CD8+ T cells sorted from blood. The chain combines TRBV7-7 with TRBJ2-5; D might be TRBD1 (6 bases). This TCR was recovered from a human donor in good health. CDR3 DNA: TGTGCCAGCACACAGGGTGGCCAAGAGACCCAGTACTTC. Translating gives CASTQGGQETQYF.